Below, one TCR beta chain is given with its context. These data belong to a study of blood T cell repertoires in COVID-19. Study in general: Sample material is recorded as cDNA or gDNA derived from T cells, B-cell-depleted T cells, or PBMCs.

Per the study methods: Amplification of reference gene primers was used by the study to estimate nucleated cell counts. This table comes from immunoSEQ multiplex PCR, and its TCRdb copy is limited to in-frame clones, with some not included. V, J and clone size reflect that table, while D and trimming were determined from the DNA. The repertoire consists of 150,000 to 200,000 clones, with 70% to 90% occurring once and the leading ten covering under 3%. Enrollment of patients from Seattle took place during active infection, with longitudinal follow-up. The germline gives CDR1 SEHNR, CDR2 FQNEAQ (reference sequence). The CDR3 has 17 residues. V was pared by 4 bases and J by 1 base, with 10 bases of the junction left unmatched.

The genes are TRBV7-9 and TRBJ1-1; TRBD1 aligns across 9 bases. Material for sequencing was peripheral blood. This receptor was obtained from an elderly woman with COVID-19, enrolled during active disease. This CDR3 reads CASSSYQGTGWNTEAFF. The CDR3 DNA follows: TGTGCCAGCAGCTCCTATCAAGGGACAGGGTGGAACACTGAAGCTTTCTTT.